Ten or more counts support the clone carrying this T cell receptor beta chain. No antigen is known for it. This record belongs to a study of T cells in Graves' hyperthyroidism and ophthalmopathy. Ophthalmopathy cases scored 3 or more on the Clinical Activity Score and 4 or more on NOSPECS grade, with duration below 3 months. Clinical symptoms, serum thyroxine and TRAb, thyroid ultrasound and orbital computed tomography were used for the diagnoses. Trimming stripped 1 base from V and 2 bases from J, with 17 bases between. There are 17 residues in the CDR3. Germline CDR1 and CDR2: LGHNA and YNFKEQ. Broader study findings: Blood held most thyroid clonotypes expanded above 0.001 frequency.

Amplified TCR beta CDR3 regions derived from RNA transcripts. The HTBI set primed first-round TCR CDR3 RT-PCR. TCRdb recomputed calls from the multiplex PCR reads with MiXCR, one row per CDR3 protein. The sample shows 220,000 or so distinct CDR3 sequences, around 17% of them seen only once. This chain uses TRBV4-2 with TRBJ2-5; TRBD2 is a possible D gene (6 bases). The receptor was derived from a young woman with Graves' ophthalmopathy. Sequencing input: blood. The CDR3 spells CASSQAYLRAGQETQYF. CDR3 coding DNA: TGTGCCAGCAGCCAAGCATATCTTAGGGCGGGGCAAGAGACCCAGTACTTC.